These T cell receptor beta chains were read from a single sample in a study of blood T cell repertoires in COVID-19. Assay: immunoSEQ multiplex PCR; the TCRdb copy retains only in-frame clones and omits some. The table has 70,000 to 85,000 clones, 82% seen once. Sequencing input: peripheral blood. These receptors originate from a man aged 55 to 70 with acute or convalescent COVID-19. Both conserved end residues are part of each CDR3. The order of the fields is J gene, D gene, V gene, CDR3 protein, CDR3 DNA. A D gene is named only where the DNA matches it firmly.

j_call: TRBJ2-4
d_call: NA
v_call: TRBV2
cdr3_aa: CASSTGSSGNIQYF
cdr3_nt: TGTGCCAGCAGCACCGGGTCCTCGGGAAACATTCAGTACTTC

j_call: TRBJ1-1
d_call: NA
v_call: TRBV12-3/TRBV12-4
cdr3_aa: CASSEPRGSAFF
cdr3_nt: TGTGCCAGCAGCGAGCCAAGGGGAAGCGCTTTCTTT

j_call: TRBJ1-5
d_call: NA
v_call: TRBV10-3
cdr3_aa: CAISESRQGSMHQPQHF
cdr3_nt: TGTGCCATCAGTGAGTCGAGGCAGGGTAGTATGCATCAGCCCCAGCATTTT

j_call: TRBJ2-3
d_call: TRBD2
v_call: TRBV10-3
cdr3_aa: CAISEASGGSGDTQYF
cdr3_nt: TGTGCCATCAGTGAGGCTAGCGGGGGCTCGGGTGATACGCAGTATTTT

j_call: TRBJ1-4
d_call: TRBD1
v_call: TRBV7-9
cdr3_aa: CASSPLGTAEKLFF
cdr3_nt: TGTGCCAGCAGCCCACTCGGGACAGCTGAAAAACTGTTTTTT

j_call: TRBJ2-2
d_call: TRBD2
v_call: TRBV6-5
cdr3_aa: CASSRAGGSGELFF
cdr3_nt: TGTGCCAGCAGTCGGGCGGGGGGCTCCGGGGAGCTGTTTTTT

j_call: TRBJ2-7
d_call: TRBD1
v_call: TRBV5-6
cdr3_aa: CASSLTGVENEQYF
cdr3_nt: TGTGCCAGCAGCTTGACAGGGGTTGAGAACGAGCAGTACTTC

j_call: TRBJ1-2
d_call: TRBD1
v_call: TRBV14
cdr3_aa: CASSQGGSWDRGFYGYTF
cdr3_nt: TGTGCCAGCAGCCAAGGCGGTAGTTGGGACAGGGGTTTCTATGGCTACACCTTC

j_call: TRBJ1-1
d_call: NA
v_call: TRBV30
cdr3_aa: CAWSPRGGTEAFF
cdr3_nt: TGTGCCTGGAGCCCAAGGGGGGGCACTGAAGCTTTCTTT

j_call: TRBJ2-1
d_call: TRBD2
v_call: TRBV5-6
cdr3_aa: CASSLSGLAAYNEQFF
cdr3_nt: TGTGCCAGCAGCTTGTCCGGACTAGCGGCCTACAATGAGCAGTTCTTC

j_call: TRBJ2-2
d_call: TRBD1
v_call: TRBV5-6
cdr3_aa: CASSPPTGGNTGELFF
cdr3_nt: TGTGCCAGCAGCCCCCCTACAGGGGGCAACACCGGGGAGCTGTTTTTT

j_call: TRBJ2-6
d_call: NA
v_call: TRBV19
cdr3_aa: CASSIISSGANVLTF
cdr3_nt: TGTGCCAGTAGTATTATCAGCTCTGGGGCCAACGTCCTGACTTTC

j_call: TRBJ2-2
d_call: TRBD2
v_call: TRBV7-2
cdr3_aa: CASSLQPGGTGELFF
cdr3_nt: TGTGCCAGCAGCCTCCAACCGGGGGGAACCGGGGAGCTGTTTTTT

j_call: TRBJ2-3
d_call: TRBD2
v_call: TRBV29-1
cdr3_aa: CSGTSGSFTDTQYF
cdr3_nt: TGCAGCGGTACTAGCGGGAGCTTCACAGATACGCAGTATTTT

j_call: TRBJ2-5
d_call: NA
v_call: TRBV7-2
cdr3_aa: CASSYRRVQETQYF
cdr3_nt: TGTGCCAGCAGCTATCGTCGGGTACAAGAGACCCAGTACTTC

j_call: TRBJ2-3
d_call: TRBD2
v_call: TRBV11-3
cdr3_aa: CASSLSGANTDTQYF
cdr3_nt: TGTGCCAGCAGCTTAAGCGGGGCAAACACAGATACGCAGTATTTT

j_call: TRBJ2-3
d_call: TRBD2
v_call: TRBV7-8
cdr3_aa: CASSPLAGHTDTQYF
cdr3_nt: TGTGCCAGCAGCCCCCTAGCGGGCCACACAGATACGCAGTATTTT

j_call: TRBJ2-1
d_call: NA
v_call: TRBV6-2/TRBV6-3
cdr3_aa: CASSYERRTGNEQFF
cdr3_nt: TGTGCCAGCAGTTACGAGCGCCGCACCGGGAATGAGCAGTTCTTC

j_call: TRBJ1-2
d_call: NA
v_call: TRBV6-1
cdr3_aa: CASTLRRGETYGYTF
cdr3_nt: TGTGCCAGCACTTTACGGCGGGGGGAAACCTATGGCTACACCTTC

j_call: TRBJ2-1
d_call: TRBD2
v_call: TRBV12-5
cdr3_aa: CASGSPLAGFNEQFF
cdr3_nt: TGTGCTAGTGGGTCTCCCCTAGCGGGATTCAATGAGCAGTTCTTC

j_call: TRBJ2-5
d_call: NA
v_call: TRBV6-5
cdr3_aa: CASRLQGGGETQYF
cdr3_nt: TGTGCCAGCAGACTACAAGGGGGAGGGGAGACCCAGTACTTC

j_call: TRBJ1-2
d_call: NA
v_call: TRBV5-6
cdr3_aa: CASSPRTALFYGYTF
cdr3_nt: TGTGCCAGCAGCCCACGGACAGCTCTATTCTATGGCTACACCTTC

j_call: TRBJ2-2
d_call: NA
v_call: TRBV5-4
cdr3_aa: CASSPGQINTGELFF
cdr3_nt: TGTGCCAGCAGCCCTGGACAGATTAACACCGGGGAGCTGTTTTTT

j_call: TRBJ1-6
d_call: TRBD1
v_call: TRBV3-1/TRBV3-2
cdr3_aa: CASSRRRGQNNSPLHF
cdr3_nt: TGTGCCAGCAGCCGCCGCAGGGGGCAAAATAATTCACCCCTCCACTTT

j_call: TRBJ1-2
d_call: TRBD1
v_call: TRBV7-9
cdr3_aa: CASSRDRVDGYTF
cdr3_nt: TGTGCCAGCAGCCGAGACAGGGTTGATGGCTACACCTTC

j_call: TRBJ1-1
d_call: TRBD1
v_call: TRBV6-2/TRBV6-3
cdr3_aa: CASSGRQGKTEAFF
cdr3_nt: TGTGCCAGCAGTGGACGACAGGGGAAGACTGAAGCTTTCTTT

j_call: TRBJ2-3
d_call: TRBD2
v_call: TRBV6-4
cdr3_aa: CASSPQAGTRPDTQYF
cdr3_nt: TGTGCCAGCAGCCCACAAGCGGGAACCCGTCCAGATACGCAGTATTTT

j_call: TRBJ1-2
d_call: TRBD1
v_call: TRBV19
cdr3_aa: CASSIGQGHHYGYTF
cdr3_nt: TGTGCCAGTAGTATTGGACAGGGTCATCACTATGGCTACACCTTC